This T cell receptor beta chain was sequenced during a study of cytomegalovirus exposure and HLA in healthy donors. Only a few counts were recorded for this clone. Germline V gene data show CDR1 as SGHRS and CDR2 as YFSETQ. CDR3 length: 11 amino acids. The V end was cut by 5 bases, the J end by 3 bases, with 5 bases between. Researchers ran the PCR with 60 Vbeta and 13 Jbeta primers. TCRdb's table, derived via immunoSEQ multiplex PCR, lists solely in-frame clones and lacks some. The repertoire includes roughly 200,000 clones, about 77% of them detected once, and roughly 2% sits in the top ten. At sampling all donors were nominally healthy, likely with unrecorded immune exposures.

The chain recombines TRBV5-1 with TRBJ1-2; maybe TRBD1 (5 bases). Sequences were obtained from PBMCs. The source of this sequence is a woman between 25 and 40 years old in good health and CMV-seropositive. The CDR3, as DNA: TGCGCCAGCAGACAGGACTATGGCTACACCTTC. This codes for CASRQDYGYTF.